This entry lists 28 T cell receptor beta chains sequenced from one sample in a study of cytomegalovirus exposure and HLA in healthy donors (dated by TCRdb to the late 2010s). The library was generated by the immunoSEQ multiplex PCR assay. A mixture of 60 forward primers for TCR Vbeta segments and 13 reverse primers for TCR Jbeta segments was used in the multiplex PCR. As stored in TCRdb, this immuneACCESS dataset retains in-frame rearrangements with V and J assigned. A fraction of the clones does not appear; measured against another copy, unresolved V genes explain less than half of the discrepancy, and the remainder lacks a known reason. For this sample the table gives approximately 190,000 clones, of which 75% to 85% were detected only once. Of the sample, approximately 0.74% falls within the top ten clones. Material: PBMCs. These receptors were obtained from a woman aged 18-29 years in good health and CMV-seronegative.

The V gene is TRBV5-4, the J gene TRBJ2-5, with D perhaps matching TRBD2 (5 bases). Trimming took 5 bases from V and 1 from J, leaving 9 bases between them. The CDR3 runs to 13 residues. Germline assignment: CDR1 SGHNT and CDR2 YYREEE (reference sequence). CDR3 coding DNA: TGTGCCAGCAGGCCCGGGGTCCAAGAGACCCAGTACTTC. It codes for CASRPGVQETQYF. The full variable domain, completed using reference TRBV5-4 and TRBJ2-5, is ETGVTQSPTHLIKTRGQQVTLRCSSQSGHNTVSWYQQALGQGPQFIFQYYREEENGRGNFPPRFSGLQFPNYSSELNVNALELDDSALYLCASRPGVQETQYFGPGTRLLVL.

The rearrangement uses TRBV6-5 and TRBJ1-5, with D perhaps TRBD1 (5 bases). In germline, CDR1 is MNHEY, CDR2 SVGAGI. Trimming removed 6 bases at V and 6 bases at J, with 12 bases between. CDR3 size: 13 residues. The CDR3 nucleotides are TGTGCCAGCAGCAACGTGGGGGGTCAGCCCCAGCATTTT. Protein: CASSNVGGQPQHF.

CDR3 residues: CASSSAGPPTGANVLTF. The CDR3 DNA reads as TGTGCCAGCTCTTCGGCGGGACCCCCTACCGGGGCCAACGTCCTGACTTTC. The V gene is TRBV18, the J gene TRBJ2-6, with D tentatively TRBD2 (6 bases). Per the germline V gene, CDR1 is KGHSH and CDR2 is LQKENI. Between the trimmed V and J ends, which lost 6 bases and 4 bases, there was a span of 19 bases. This CDR3 has 17 residues.

The chain employs TRBV5-1 and TRBJ2-3; TRBD1 agrees at 8 bases. Germline-derived CDR1 and CDR2 are SGHRS and YFSETQ. V lost 4 bases to trimming and J lost 0 bases; unmatched junction nucleotides: 10. The CDR3 loop spans 17 amino acids. Here the CDR3 reads CASSRPSGQESTDTQYF. CDR3 in DNA: TGCGCCAGCAGCCGCCCCTCGGGACAGGAGAGCACAGATACGCAGTATTTT.

The CDR3 nucleotides read TGTGCCAGCAGTGTTAACAGGGGCCCATACAATGAGCAGTTCTTC. It codes for CASSVNRGPYNEQFF. V gene TRBV27 combines with J gene TRBJ2-1; 7 bases agree with TRBD1. V dropped 5 bases and J dropped 4; count of bases not matched to a gene: 8. Germline assignment: CDR1 MNHEY and CDR2 SMNVEV (reference sequence). This CDR3 is 15 amino acids long.

A note on this clone: This CDR3 is also generated by other DNA sequences in the sample. The chain couples TRBV27 to TRBJ2-7; D is unresolved. Looked up from germline, CDR1 is MNHEY and CDR2 is SMNVEV (reference sequence). The CDR3 length is 12 residues. With 5 bases removed from V and 0 bases from J, the gap between germline ends came to 5 bases. The chain's CDR3 is CASSPSSYEQYF. Written as DNA, the CDR3 is TGTGCCAGCAGTCCTAGCTCCTACGAGCAGTACTTC.

The chain recombines TRBV5-4 with TRBJ1-4, with D unresolved. Looked up from germline, CDR1 is SGHNT and CDR2 is YYREEE (reference sequence). V was pared by 0 bases and J by 6 bases, with 15 bases between. This CDR3 is built from 16 residues. The CDR3: CASSLDMGSSHEKLFF. The CDR3 bases are TGTGCCAGCAGCTTGGATATGGGCAGCTCGCATGAAAAACTGTTTTTT.

The chain couples TRBV2 to TRBJ2-1; TRBD2 agrees at 7 bases. V trimming: 4 bases; J trimming: 5 bases; junction bases outside the gene matches: 8. The CDR3 consists of 15 residues. Germline CDR1 reads SNHLY; CDR2 reads FYNNEI. For the CDR3, the DNA is TGTGCCAGCAGTGCATCGGGGGAGGGGCACAATGAGCAGTTCTTC. It encodes CASSASGEGHNEQFF. Supplemented by reference TRBV2 and TRBJ2-1, the full variable domain reads EPEVTQTPSHQVTQMGQEVILRCVPISNHLYFYWYRQILGQKVEFLVSFYNNEISEKSEIFDDQFSVERPDGSNFTLKIRSTKLEDSAMYFCASSASGEGHNEQFFGPGTRLTVL.

The gene calls are TRBV30 and TRBJ2-2; 15 nucleotides align to TRBD2. J gave up 4 bases and V 0 bases, and 6 bases lay outside the gene matches. The CDR3 is made up of 18 amino acids. Germline loops: CDR1 GTSNPN, CDR2 SVGIG (reference sequence). The CDR3 reads CAWSVGLAGGPGTGELFF. CDR3 DNA: TGTGCCTGGAGTGTAGGACTAGCGGGAGGGCCTGGCACCGGGGAGCTGTTTTTT.

V and J are TRBV30 and TRBJ1-1; possibly TRBD1 for D (6 bases). Germline CDR1 is GTSNPN and CDR2 is SVGIG (reference sequence). The CDR3 is 11 amino acids. Trimming left V 4 bases short and J 5 bases short, with 8 bases between. The CDR3 here is CAWTQGTEAFF. The DNA of the CDR3 is TGTGCCTGGACTCAGGGGACTGAAGCTTTCTTT.

The V and J genes are TRBV5-1 and TRBJ2-5, with 9 bases fitting TRBD2. The V segment lost 0 bases and the J segment 4 bases; nucleotides outside the gene matches: 10. CDR1 and CDR2 from the germline V gene are SGHRS and YFSETQ. The CDR3 has 17 residues. In DNA form, the CDR3 reads TGCGCCAGCAGCTTGGCCGCTAGCGGGGACCCCAGAGAGACCCAGTACTTC. Encoded protein: CASSLAASGDPRETQYF.

This clone was detected only once. V and J are TRBV7-8 and TRBJ2-7; D perhaps matches TRBD2 (6 bases). This CDR3 contains 14 residues. Trimming shortened V by 5 bases and J by 2 bases, and 13 bases separated the two germline ends. Germline CDR1 and CDR2: SGHVS and FQNEAQ. The CDR3 DNA follows: TGTGCCAGCAGCATGGGACTTACGGCCTACGAGCAGTACTTC. Protein sequence: CASSMGLTAYEQYF. Together with reference TRBV7-8 and TRBJ2-7, the CDR3 gives the full variable domain: GAGVSQSPRYKVAKRGQDVALRCDPISGHVSLFWYQQALGQGPEFLTYFQNEAQLDKSGLPSDRFFAERPEGSVSTLKIQRTQQEDSAVYLCASSMGLTAYEQYFGPGTRLTVT.

This rearrangement joins TRBV2 to TRBJ2-7; 7 bases are a match to TRBD1. Trimming cost V 1 base and J 4 bases; bases outside gene matches: 7. The CDR3 covers 15 residues. CDR1 SNHLY and CDR2 FYNNEI come from the germline V gene. In DNA, the CDR3 is TGTGCCAGCAGTGAAGAAGGGGGCCCCTCTTACGAGCAGTACTTC. It translates to CASSEEGGPSYEQYF. Looking up the rest from reference TRBV2 and TRBJ2-7 gives the full variable domain: EPEVTQTPSHQVTQMGQEVILRCVPISNHLYFYWYRQILGQKVEFLVSFYNNEISEKSEIFDDQFSVERPDGSNFTLKIRSTKLEDSAMYFCASSEEGGPSYEQYFGPGTRLTVT.

The chain joins TRBV27 to TRBJ2-1; possible D gene TRBD2, 6 bases. The CDR3 length is 14 residues. Trimming left V 3 bases short and J 8 bases short, with 14 bases between. Germline V gene sequence: CDR1 MNHEY, CDR2 SMNVEV (reference sequence). CDR3 nucleotide sequence: TGTGCCAGCAGTTTTGGGACTGGTGTTTATGAGCAGTTCTTC. Protein: CASSFGTGVYEQFF.

The chain uses TRBV25-1 and TRBJ1-2, with 7 bases matching TRBD1. V was pared by 4 bases and J by 8 bases, with 10 bases of the junction left unmatched. The CDR3 consists of 14 residues. CDR1 and CDR2 from the germline V gene are MGHDK and SYGVNS. CDR3 bases: TGTGCCAGCAGTGTGGAGACAGGGTTTGGAGGCTACACCTTC. Encoded protein: CASSVETGFGGYTF.

The rearrangement links TRBV9 to TRBJ2-2; 7 bases match TRBD2. Germline values: CDR1 SGDLS, CDR2 YYNGEE. This CDR3 contains 18 residues. Losses at the gene ends were 4 bases for V and 0 bases for J; bases not matched to a gene: 12. CDR3 loop: CASSLHPAGYANTGELFF. In nucleotides, the CDR3 is TGTGCCAGCAGCTTGCACCCAGCGGGGTACGCGAACACCGGGGAGCTGTTTTTT. Using reference TRBV9 and TRBJ2-2 for the parts outside the CDR3, the full variable domain is DSGVTQTPKHLITATGQRVTLRCSPRSGDLSVYWYQQSLDQGLQFLIQYYNGEERAKGNILERFSAQQFPDLHSELNLSSLELGDSALYFCASSLHPAGYANTGELFFGEGSRLTVL.

The chain has TRBV2 and TRBJ1-3; the D is unclear. Germline V gives CDR1 SNHLY, CDR2 FYNNEI. CDR3 size: 15 residues. V lost 1 base and J lost 0, with 7 bases in between. In DNA, the CDR3 is TGTGCCAGCAGTGAAGACAGTAGCTCTGGAAACACCATATATTTT. Translation: CASSEDSSSGNTIYF. The full variable domain, with the rest looked up from reference TRBV2 and TRBJ1-3, is EPEVTQTPSHQVTQMGQEVILRCVPISNHLYFYWYRQILGQKVEFLVSFYNNEISEKSEIFDDQFSVERPDGSNFTLKIRSTKLEDSAMYFCASSEDSSSGNTIYFGEGSWLTVV.

V gene TRBV29-1 combines with J gene TRBJ2-7, with 7 positions matching TRBD2. There are 12 residues in the CDR3. The V gene's germline CDR1 is SQVTM and CDR2 ANQGSEA. V was pared by 3 bases and J by 5 bases, with 4 bases of the junction left unmatched. In DNA, the CDR3 is TGCAGCGTTGAGGGGCTAGCGGACGAGCAGTACTTC. It specifies CSVEGLADEQYF.

The CDR3 loop reads CASSETQGFADTQYF. The CDR3 DNA sequence: TGTGCCAGCAGTGAAACACAGGGGTTTGCGGATACGCAGTATTTT. V usage is TRBV28 and J usage is TRBJ2-3, with 7 bases lining up with TRBD1. The CDR3 totals 15 residues. Germline V gene lookup returns CDR1 MDHEN and CDR2 SYDVKM. Unmatched junction bases numbered 11, after V lost 5 bases and J lost 6 bases.

The chain joins TRBV29-1 to TRBJ2-3; TRBD2 agrees at 10 bases. CDR1 SQVTM and CDR2 ANQGSEA come from the germline V gene. CDR3 length equals 13 residues. J lost 6 bases, V lost 5 bases, and 5 bases had no gene match. The CDR3 DNA reads TGCAGCGTTCAGCGGGAGGGTTCGGATACGCAGTATTTT. This encodes CSVQREGSDTQYF.

This clone was counted a single time. The J gene is TRBJ2-3, the V gene TRBV7-9; no clear D. V was pared by 1 base and J by 0 bases, with 8 bases between. This CDR3 has 15 amino acids. Germline assignment: CDR1 SEHNR and CDR2 FQNEAQ (reference sequence). The CDR3 DNA reads TGTGCCAGCAGCTTAGGGAGCTTGAGCACAGATACGCAGTATTTT. Translated, it gives CASSLGSLSTDTQYF.

The chain links TRBV7-2 to TRBJ2-7; 7 bases fit TRBD2. The V gene end was trimmed by 0 bases and the J gene end by 5 bases; junction bases not matched to a gene: 16. The length of the CDR3 is 18 residues. Germline CDR1 and CDR2: SGHTA and FQGNSA. This CDR3 reads CASSLAGEGGPKNHEQYF. The CDR3, as DNA: TGTGCCAGCAGCTTAGCGGGGGAGGGAGGACCCAAAAACCACGAGCAGTACTTC.

The chain is built from TRBV10-3 and TRBJ2-5; a weak D match, TRBD2 (7 bases). Germline V gene sequence: CDR1 ENHRY, CDR2 SYGVKD. V lost 0 bases to trimming and J lost 5 bases, with 13 bases between them. This CDR3 region has 15 residues. The CDR3 spells CAISESRGADETQYF. Written as DNA, the CDR3 is TGTGCCATCAGTGAGTCACGGGGGGCCGACGAGACCCAGTACTTC.

This clone was found a few times. The chain joins TRBV5-1 to TRBJ2-5; possible D gene TRBD1, 6 bases. There are 14 residues in the CDR3. Germline V gives CDR1 SGHRS, CDR2 YFSETQ. V was pared by 0 bases and J by 5 bases, with 11 bases between. The CDR3 region is CASSLVGRGETQYF. In DNA, the CDR3 is TGCGCCAGCAGCTTGGTGGGCAGGGGCGAGACCCAGTACTTC.

The gene calls are TRBV29-1 and TRBJ2-6, with D possibly TRBD1 on 6 matching bases. Germline lookup yields CDR1 SQVTM and CDR2 ANQGSEA. This CDR3 comprises 15 residues. With 3 bases removed from V and 0 bases from J, the gap between germline ends came to 9 bases. The CDR3 loop reads CSVEQGFSGANVLTF. CDR3 in DNA: TGCAGCGTTGAGCAGGGGTTCTCTGGGGCCAACGTCCTGACTTTC.

This sequence joins TRBV21-1 and TRBJ2-1; TRBD2 is the table's D call, not checked against the DNA. TRBV21-1 is described as a pseudogene. CDR3 length: 9 amino acids. The DNA for the CDR3 is TGTGCCAGCAGCCCACGGGAGTTCTTC. Its translation is CASSPREFF.

In its sample, this clone was seen once. The chain employs TRBV29-1 and TRBJ2-7; TRBD1 agrees at 9 bases. The CDR3 is 13 residues long. Germline lookup yields CDR1 SQVTM and CDR2 ANQGSEA. Trimming cost V 6 bases and J 6 bases; bases outside gene matches: 9. The CDR3 region has the DNA TGCAGCGTGGGCCGGGACAGGGTAGGCGAGCAGTACTTC. Translated: CSVGRDRVGEQYF.

This sequence joins TRBV2 and TRBJ1-3; maybe TRBD1 (5 bases). The CDR3 runs to 14 residues. V was trimmed by 8 bases and J by 0 bases, leaving 11 bases between them. Germline V lookup: CDR1 SNHLY, CDR2 FYNNEI. CDR3: CASRPTVSGNTIYF. For the CDR3, the DNA is TGTGCCAGCCGGCCGACAGTCTCTGGAAACACCATATATTTT.